The 10 T cell receptor beta chains in this list originate from one sample, sequenced in a study of cytomegalovirus exposure and HLA in healthy donors. PCR involved 60 Vbeta and 13 Jbeta primers. Data came from immunoSEQ multiplex PCR; TCRdb stores just in-frame clones and leaves some out. The sample lists roughly 100,000 clones; around 84% were seen once. Sequenced input: PBMCs. The receptors were sampled from a woman between 35 and 50 years old in good health and CMV-seronegative.

Note on this clone: The sample has other DNA sequences that encode this CDR3 too. The chain employs TRBV7-9 and TRBJ2-3, with D perhaps TRBD1 (6 bases). CDR1 and CDR2 (germline): SEHNR, FQNEAQ (reference sequence). The CDR3 totals 16 residues. Trimming left V 4 bases short and J 6 bases short, with 20 bases between. The CDR3 loop reads CASSSTHRASRDTQYF. CDR3 sequence (DNA): TGTGCCAGCAGCTCGACCCACAGGGCTTCGAGGGATACGCAGTATTTT.

The V and J genes are TRBV29-1 and TRBJ2-3; D might be TRBD1 (5 bases). Germline loops: CDR1 SQVTM, CDR2 ANQGSEA. Trimming took off 4 bases at V and 1 base at J, with 12 bases between the two ends. The CDR3 runs 14 residues. The CDR3 here is CSVGEQGGTDTQYF. The DNA of the CDR3 is TGCAGCGTTGGAGAGCAGGGCGGCACAGATACGCAGTATTTT.

The CDR3 spells CATGTGAYEQYF. CDR3 sequence (DNA): TGTGCCACCGGGACAGGGGCTTACGAGCAGTACTTC. V is TRBV14 and J is TRBJ2-7; 10 positions match TRBD1. The germline CDR1 and CDR2 sequences are SGHDN and FVKESK. This CDR3 has 12 amino acids. The V segment lost 10 bases and the J segment 4 bases; nucleotides outside the gene matches: 4.

The chain couples TRBV6-4 to TRBJ2-3; D unclear. CDR3 size: 14 residues. Per the germline V gene, CDR1 is MRHNA and CDR2 is SNTAGT. Trimming removed 6 bases at V and 4 bases at J, with 14 bases between. The chain's CDR3 is CASRPYESADTQYF. The CDR3 bases are TGTGCCAGCAGGCCCTATGAGAGCGCAGATACGCAGTATTTT.

The J gene is TRBJ2-3, the V gene TRBV19; 7 nucleotides align to TRBD2. The CDR3 contains 15 residues. Looked up from germline, CDR1 is LNHDA and CDR2 is SQIVND (reference sequence). The V and J ends lost 3 bases and 2 bases, in that order; junction bases with no gene match: 5. The CDR3 coding sequence is TGTGCCAGTAGTATGGTACGGGACTACACAGATACGCAGTATTTT. Residues: CASSMVRDYTDTQYF.

Comments on this clone: Sequence at one end of the junction differs from germline and may be a read error. The chain employs TRBV6-4 and TRBJ1-2; a possible D gene is TRBD1 (5 bases). This CDR3 has 13 amino acids. The germline V gene encodes CDR1 MRHNA and CDR2 SNTAGT. This chain's CDR3 is CASSGPGNYGYPF. CDR3 coding DNA: TGTGCCAGCTCGGGCCCAGGGAACTATGGCTACCCCTTC.

The chain uses TRBV28 and TRBJ1-5; the D is unclear. Per germline, CDR1 MDHEN and CDR2 SYDVKM. The CDR3 has 15 amino acids. Trimming removed 6 bases from V and 0 bases from J, with 12 bases in between. The CDR3: CASRPYENSNQPQHF. Here the CDR3 DNA reads TGTGCCAGCAGGCCCTACGAAAATAGCAATCAGCCCCAGCATTTT.

This chain connects TRBV7-9 to TRBJ2-5; D is uncertain. Per the germline V gene, CDR1 is SEHNR and CDR2 is FQNEAQ (reference sequence). The CDR3 runs to 14 residues. V lost 5 bases and J 1 base, leaving 11 bases between the germline ends. The CDR3 here is CASSLSQLQETQYF. CDR3 in DNA: TGTGCCAGCAGCCTAAGTCAACTCCAAGAGACCCAGTACTTC.

Here the CDR3 reads CASSLVAQGFGNEKLFF. The CDR3 DNA follows: TGTGCCAGCAGCTTAGTCGCCCAGGGTTTCGGTAATGAAAAACTGTTTTTT. V is TRBV7-9 and J is TRBJ1-4, with D possibly being TRBD1 (5 bases). Trimming took off 1 base at V and 4 bases at J, with 16 bases between the two ends. Germline V lookup: CDR1 SEHNR, CDR2 FQNEAQ (reference sequence). The CDR3 loop spans 17 amino acids.

This clone was picked up a small number of times. The sample holds other DNA sequences that translate to the same CDR3. The chain is built from TRBV19 and TRBJ1-1; D call uncertain. CDR1 LNHDA and CDR2 SQIVND come from the germline V gene (reference sequence). V gave up 6 bases and J gave up 2 bases, with 4 bases separating them. CDR3 size: 11 residues. CDR3 loop: CASSSNTEAFF. DNA for the CDR3: TGTGCCAGTAGCAGTAACACTGAAGCTTTCTTT.